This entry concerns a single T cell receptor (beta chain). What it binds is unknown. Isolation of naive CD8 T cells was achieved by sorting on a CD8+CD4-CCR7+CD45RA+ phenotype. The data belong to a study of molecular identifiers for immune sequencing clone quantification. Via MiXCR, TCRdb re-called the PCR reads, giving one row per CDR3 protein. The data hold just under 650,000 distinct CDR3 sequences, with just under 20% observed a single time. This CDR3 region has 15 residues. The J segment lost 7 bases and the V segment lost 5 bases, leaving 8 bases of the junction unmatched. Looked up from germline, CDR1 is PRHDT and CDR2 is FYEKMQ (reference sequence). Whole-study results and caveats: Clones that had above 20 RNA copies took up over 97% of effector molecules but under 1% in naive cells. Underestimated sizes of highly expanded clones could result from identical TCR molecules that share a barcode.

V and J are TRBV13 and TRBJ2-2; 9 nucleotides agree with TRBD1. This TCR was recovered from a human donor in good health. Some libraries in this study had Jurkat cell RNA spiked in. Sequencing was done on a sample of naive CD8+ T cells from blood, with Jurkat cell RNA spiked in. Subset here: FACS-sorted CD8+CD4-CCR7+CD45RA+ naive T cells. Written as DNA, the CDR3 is TGTGCCAGCAGCATACGAGGACAGGGGATCGGGGAGCTGTTTTTT. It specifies CASSIRGQGIGELFF.